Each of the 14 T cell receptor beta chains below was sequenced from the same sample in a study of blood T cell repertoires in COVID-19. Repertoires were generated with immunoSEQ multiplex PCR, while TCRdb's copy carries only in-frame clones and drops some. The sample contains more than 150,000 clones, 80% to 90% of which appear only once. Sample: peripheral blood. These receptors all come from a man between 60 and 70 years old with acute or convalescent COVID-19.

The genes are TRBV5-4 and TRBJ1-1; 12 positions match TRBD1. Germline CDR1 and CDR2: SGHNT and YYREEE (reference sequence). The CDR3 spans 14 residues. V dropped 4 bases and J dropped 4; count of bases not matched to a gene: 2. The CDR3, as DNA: TGTGCCAGCAGCCGGGGACAGGGGGCCACTGAAGCTTTCTTT. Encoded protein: CASSRGQGATEAFF. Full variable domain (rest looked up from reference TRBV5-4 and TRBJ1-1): ETGVTQSPTHLIKTRGQQVTLRCSSQSGHNTVSWYQQALGQGPQFIFQYYREEENGRGNFPPRFSGLQFPNYSSELNVNALELDDSALYLCASSRGQGATEAFFGQGTRLTVV.

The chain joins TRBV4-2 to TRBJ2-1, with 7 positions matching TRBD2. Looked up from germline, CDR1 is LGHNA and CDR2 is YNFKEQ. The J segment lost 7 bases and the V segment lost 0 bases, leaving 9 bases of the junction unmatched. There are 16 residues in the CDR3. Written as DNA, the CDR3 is TGTGCCAGCAGCCAAGAGGAAGCGGGACTTGGGAATGAGCAGTTCTTC. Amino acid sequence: CASSQEEAGLGNEQFF.

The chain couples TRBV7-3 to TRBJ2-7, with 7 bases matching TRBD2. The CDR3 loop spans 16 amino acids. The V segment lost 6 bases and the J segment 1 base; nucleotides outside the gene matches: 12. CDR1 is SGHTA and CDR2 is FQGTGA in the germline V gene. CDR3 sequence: CASSLTGGSGSYEQYF. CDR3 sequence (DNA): TGTGCCAGCAGTCTCACCGGCGGGAGTGGATCCTACGAGCAGTACTTC.

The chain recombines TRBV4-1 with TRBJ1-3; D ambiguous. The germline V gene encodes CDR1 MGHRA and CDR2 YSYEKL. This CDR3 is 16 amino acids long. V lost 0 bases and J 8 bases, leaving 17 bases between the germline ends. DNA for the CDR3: TGCGCCAGCAGCCAAGATCCCCGGCCAGGCTCAGACACCATATATTTT. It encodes CASSQDPRPGSDTIYF.

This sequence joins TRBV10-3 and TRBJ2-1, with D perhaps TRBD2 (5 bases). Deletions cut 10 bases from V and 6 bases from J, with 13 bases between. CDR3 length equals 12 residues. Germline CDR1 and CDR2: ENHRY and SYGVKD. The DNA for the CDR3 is TGTGCCACGCAGGAGGTTATCAATGAGCAGTTCTTC. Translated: CATQEVINEQFF.

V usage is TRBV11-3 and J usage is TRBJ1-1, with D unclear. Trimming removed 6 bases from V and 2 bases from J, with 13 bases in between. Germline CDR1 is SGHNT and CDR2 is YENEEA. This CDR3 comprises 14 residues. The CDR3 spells CASSLGGGNTEAFF. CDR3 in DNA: TGTGCCAGCAGTCTGGGCGGAGGAAACACTGAAGCTTTCTTT.

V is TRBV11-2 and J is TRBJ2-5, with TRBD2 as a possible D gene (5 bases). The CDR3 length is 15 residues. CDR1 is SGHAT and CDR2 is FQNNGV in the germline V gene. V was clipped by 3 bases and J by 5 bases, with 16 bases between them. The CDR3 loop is CASSLTGRLGETQYF. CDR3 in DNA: TGTGCCAGCAGCTTGACGGGGAGATTGGGGGAGACCCAGTACTTC. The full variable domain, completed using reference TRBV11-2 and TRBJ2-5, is EAGVAQSPRYKIIEKRQSVAFWCNPISGHATLYWYQQILGQGPKLLIQFQNNGVVDDSQLPKDRFSAERLKGVDSTLKIQPAKLEDSAVYLCASSLTGRLGETQYFGPGTRLLVL.

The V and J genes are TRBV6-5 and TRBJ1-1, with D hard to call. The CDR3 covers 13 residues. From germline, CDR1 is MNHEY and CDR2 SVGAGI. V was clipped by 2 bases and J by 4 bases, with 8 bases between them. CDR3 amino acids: CASSYLGGTEAFF. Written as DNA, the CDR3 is TGTGCCAGCAGTTACCTTGGCGGCACTGAAGCTTTCTTT.

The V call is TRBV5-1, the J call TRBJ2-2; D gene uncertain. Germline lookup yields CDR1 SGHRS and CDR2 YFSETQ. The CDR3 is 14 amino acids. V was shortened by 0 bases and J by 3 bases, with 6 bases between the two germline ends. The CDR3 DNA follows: TGCGCCAGCAGCTTGGCACTCGACACCGGGGAGCTGTTTTTT. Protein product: CASSLALDTGELFF.

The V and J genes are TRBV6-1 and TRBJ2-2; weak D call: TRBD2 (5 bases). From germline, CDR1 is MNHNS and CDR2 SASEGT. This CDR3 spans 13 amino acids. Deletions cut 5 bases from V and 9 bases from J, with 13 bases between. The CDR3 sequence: CASSPRGRRELFF. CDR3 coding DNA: TGTGCCAGCAGTCCCCGGGGAAGGCGGGAGCTGTTTTTT.

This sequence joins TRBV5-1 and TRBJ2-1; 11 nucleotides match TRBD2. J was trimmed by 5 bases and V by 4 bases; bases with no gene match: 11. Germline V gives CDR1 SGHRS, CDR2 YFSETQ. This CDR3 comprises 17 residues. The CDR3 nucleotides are TGCGCCAGCAGCCCGAGACCCGGGACTAGCGGACACAATGAGCAGTTCTTC. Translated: CASSPRPGTSGHNEQFF.

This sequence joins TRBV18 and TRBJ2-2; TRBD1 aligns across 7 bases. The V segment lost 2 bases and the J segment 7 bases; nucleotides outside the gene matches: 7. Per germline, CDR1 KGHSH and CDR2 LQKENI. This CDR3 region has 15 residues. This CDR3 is CASSPTGQAIGELFF. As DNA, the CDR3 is TGTGCCAGCTCACCAACCGGACAGGCCATCGGGGAGCTGTTTTTT.

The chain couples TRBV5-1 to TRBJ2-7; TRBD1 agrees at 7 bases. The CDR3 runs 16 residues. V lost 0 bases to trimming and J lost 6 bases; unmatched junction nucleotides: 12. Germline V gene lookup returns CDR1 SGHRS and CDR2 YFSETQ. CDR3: CASSLGDRGRVGEQYF. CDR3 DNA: TGCGCCAGCAGCTTGGGAGATAGGGGGCGCGTAGGCGAGCAGTACTTC.

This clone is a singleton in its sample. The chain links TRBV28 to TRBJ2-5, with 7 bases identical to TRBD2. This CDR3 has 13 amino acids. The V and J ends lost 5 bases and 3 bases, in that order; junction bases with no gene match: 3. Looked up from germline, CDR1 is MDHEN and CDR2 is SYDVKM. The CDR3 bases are TGTGCCAGCAGTCACGGGACTAAAGAGACCCAGTACTTC. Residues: CASSHGTKETQYF.